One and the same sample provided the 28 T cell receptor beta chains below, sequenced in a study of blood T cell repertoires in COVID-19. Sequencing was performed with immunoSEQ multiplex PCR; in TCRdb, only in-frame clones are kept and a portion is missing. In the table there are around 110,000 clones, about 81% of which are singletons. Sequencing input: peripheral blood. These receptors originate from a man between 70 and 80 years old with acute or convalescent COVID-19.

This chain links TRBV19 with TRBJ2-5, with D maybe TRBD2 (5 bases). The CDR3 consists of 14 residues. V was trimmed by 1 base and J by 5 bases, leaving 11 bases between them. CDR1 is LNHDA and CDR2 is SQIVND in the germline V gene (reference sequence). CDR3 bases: TGTGCCAGTAGTATAGTGGGAGTCCGGGAGACCCAGTACTTC. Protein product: CASSIVGVRETQYF.

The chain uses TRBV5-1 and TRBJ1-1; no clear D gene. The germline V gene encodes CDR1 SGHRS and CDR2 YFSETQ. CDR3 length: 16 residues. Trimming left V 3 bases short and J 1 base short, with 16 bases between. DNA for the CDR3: TGCGCCAGCAGCTCCCGGTCTTCGCAGGAGAACACTGAAGCTTTCTTT. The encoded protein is CASSSRSSQENTEAFF.

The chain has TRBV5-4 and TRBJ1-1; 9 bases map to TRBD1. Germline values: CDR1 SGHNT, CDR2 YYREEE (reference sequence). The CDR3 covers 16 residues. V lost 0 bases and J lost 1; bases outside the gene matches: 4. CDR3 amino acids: CASSLGGQGPNTEAFF. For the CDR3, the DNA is TGTGCCAGCAGCTTGGGAGGACAGGGGCCGAACACTGAAGCTTTCTTT.

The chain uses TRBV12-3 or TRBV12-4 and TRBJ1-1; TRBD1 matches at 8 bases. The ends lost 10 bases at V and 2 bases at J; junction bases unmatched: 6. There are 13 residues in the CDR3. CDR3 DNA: TGTGCCATCGGGACAGGCTATAACACTGAAGCTTTCTTT. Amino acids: CAIGTGYNTEAFF.

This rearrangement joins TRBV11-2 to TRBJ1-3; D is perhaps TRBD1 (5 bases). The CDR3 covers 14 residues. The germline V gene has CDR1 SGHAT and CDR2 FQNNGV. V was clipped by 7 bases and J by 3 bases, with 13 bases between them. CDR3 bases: TGTGCCAGCACCATGACAGACCTTGGAAACACCATATATTTT. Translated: CASTMTDLGNTIYF.

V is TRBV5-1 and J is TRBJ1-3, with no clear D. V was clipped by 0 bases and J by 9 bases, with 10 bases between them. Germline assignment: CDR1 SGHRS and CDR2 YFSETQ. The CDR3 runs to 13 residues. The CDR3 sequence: CASSLEPGGTIYF. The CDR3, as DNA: TGCGCCAGCAGCTTGGAACCCGGCGGCACCATATATTTT.

CDR3 in amino acids: CASSLEYYEQYF. For the CDR3, the DNA is TGTGCCAGCAGCTTAGAGTACTACGAGCAGTACTTC. The chain couples TRBV5-8 to TRBJ2-7; D remains unclear. V was pared by 2 bases and J by 3 bases, with 6 bases between. Per the germline V gene, CDR1 is SGHTS and CDR2 is YDEGEE. This CDR3 has 12 amino acids.

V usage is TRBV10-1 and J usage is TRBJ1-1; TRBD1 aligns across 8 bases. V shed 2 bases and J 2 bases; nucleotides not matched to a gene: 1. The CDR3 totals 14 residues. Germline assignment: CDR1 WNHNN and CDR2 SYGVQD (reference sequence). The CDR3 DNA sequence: TGCGCCAGCAGTGAGGGACAGGGAAACACTGAAGCTTTCTTT. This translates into CASSEGQGNTEAFF.

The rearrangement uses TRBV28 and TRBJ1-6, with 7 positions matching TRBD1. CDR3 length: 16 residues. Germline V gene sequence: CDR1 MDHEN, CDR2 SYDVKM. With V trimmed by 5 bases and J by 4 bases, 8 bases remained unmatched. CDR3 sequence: CASSPPGTDYNSPLHF. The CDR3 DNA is TGTGCCAGCAGTCCCCCCGGGACAGATTATAATTCACCCCTCCACTTT.

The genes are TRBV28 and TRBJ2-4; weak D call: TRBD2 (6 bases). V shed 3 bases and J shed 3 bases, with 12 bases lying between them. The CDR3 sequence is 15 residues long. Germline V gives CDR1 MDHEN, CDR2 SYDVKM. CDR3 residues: CASSLEGIGKNIQYF. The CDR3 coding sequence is TGTGCCAGCAGTTTGGAGGGAATAGGCAAAAACATTCAGTACTTC.

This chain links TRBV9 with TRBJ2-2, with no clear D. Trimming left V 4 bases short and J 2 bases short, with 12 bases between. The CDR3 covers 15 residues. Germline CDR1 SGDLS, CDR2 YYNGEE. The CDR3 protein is CASSTQQINTGELFF. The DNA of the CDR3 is TGTGCCAGCAGCACCCAACAGATCAACACCGGGGAGCTGTTTTTT.

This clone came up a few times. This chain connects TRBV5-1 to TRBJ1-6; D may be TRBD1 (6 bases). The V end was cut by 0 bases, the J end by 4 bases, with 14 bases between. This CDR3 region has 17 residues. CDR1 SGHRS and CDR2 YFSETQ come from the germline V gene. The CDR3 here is CASSLVAAGEYNSPLHF. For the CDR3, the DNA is TGCGCCAGCAGCTTGGTCGCGGCAGGGGAATATAATTCACCCCTCCACTTT.

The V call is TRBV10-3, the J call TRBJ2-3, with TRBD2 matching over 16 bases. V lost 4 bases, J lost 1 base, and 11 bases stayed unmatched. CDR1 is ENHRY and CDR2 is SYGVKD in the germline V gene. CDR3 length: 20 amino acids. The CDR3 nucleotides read TGTGCCATCAGTGCAAAACTCCCGGGACTAGCGGGAGGGCGCACAGATACGCAGTATTTT. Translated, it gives CAISAKLPGLAGGRTDTQYF.

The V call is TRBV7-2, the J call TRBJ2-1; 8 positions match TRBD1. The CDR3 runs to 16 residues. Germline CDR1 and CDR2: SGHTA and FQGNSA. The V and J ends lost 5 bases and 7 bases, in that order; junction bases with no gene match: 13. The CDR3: CASSPRWTGRGNEQFF. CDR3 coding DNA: TGTGCCAGCAGCCCAAGGTGGACAGGGAGAGGGAATGAGCAGTTCTTC.

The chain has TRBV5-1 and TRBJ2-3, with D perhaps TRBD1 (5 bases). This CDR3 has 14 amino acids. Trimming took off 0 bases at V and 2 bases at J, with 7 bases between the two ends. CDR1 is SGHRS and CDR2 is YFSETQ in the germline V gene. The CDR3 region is CASSLAGHTDTQYF. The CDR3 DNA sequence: TGCGCCAGCAGCTTGGCAGGGCACACAGATACGCAGTATTTT.

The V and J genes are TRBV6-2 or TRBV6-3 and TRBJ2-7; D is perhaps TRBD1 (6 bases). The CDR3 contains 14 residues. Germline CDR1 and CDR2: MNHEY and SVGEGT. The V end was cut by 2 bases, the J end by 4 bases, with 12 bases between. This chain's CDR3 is CASSYLRTGYEQYF. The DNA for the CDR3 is TGTGCCAGCAGTTACCTGAGAACAGGGTACGAGCAGTACTTC.

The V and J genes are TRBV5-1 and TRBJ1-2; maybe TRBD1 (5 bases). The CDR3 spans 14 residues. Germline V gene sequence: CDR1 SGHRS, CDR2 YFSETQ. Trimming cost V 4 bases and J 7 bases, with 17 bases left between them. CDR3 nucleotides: TGCGCCAGCAGCCCATCGGCGCAGGGTAGTGGCTACACCTTC. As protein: CASSPSAQGSGYTF. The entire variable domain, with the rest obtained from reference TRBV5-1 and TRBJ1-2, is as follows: KAGVTQTPRYLIKTRGQQVTLSCSPISGHRSVSWYQQTPGQGLQFLFEYFSETQRNKGNFPGRFSGRQFSNSRSEMNVSTLELGDSALYLCASSPSAQGSGYTFGSGTRLTVV.

CDR3 DNA sequence: TGCGCCAGCAGCCAAGATTGGCCCGGGACAGGGACGTACGAGCAGTACTTC. Translated, it gives CASSQDWPGTGTYEQYF. The rearrangement links TRBV4-1 to TRBJ2-7, with 9 bases lining up with TRBD1. Looked up from germline, CDR1 is MGHRA and CDR2 is YSYEKL. Trimming took 0 bases from V and 4 from J; bases not matched to a gene: 10. The CDR3 covers 17 residues.

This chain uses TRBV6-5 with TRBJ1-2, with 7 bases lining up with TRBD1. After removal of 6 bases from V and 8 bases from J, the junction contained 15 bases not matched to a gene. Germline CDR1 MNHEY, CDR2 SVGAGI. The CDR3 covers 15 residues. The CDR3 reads CASRLPGQPTGGYTF. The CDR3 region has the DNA TGTGCCAGCAGGTTGCCGGGACAGCCTACGGGAGGCTACACCTTC.

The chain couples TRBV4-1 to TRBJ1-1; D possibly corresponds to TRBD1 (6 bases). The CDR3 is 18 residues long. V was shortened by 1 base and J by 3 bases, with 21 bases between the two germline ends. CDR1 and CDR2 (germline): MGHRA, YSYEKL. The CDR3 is CASSQVKLGRGLYTEAFF. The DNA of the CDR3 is TGCGCCAGCAGCCAAGTAAAACTGGGCAGGGGATTATACACTGAAGCTTTCTTT.

The CDR3 region is CASSPASGTAYGYTF. Written as DNA, the CDR3 is TGTGCCAGCAGTCCAGCCTCTGGGACAGCCTATGGCTACACCTTC. This sequence joins TRBV28 and TRBJ1-2; 7 bases agree with TRBD1. Trimming cost V 5 bases and J 4 bases; bases outside gene matches: 10. The germline V gene encodes CDR1 MDHEN and CDR2 SYDVKM. The CDR3 is 15 residues long.

The CDR3 region is CASSGGNSYEQYF. The CDR3 bases are TGCGCCAGCAGCGGAGGCAACTCCTACGAGCAGTACTTC. The chain combines TRBV5-1 with TRBJ2-7; a possible D gene is TRBD2 (5 bases). The CDR3 runs 13 residues. The V end lost 4 bases, the J end lost 0 bases, and 8 bases lay between the germline ends. Germline CDR1 SGHRS, CDR2 YFSETQ.

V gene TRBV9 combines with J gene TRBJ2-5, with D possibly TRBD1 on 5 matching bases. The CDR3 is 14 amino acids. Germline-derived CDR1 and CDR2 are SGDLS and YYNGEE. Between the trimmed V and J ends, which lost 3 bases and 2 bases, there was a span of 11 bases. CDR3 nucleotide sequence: TGTGCCAGCAGCGGGACAATCAAACAAGAGACCCAGTACTTC. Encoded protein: CASSGTIKQETQYF.

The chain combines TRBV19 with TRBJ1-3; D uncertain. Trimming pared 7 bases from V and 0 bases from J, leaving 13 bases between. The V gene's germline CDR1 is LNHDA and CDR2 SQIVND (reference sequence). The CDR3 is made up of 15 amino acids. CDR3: CASNPRGSSGNTIYF. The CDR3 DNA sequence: TGTGCCAGTAACCCAAGAGGATCCTCTGGAAACACCATATATTTT.

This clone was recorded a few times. The CDR3 DNA reads as TGTGCCAGCAGCGAGGGGGGGATAACCGGGGAGCTGTTTTTT. It translates to CASSEGGITGELFF. This chain joins TRBV9 and TRBJ2-2, with D possibly matching TRBD2 (7 bases). V was clipped by 3 bases and J by 5 bases, with 11 bases between them. This CDR3 contains 14 residues. Germline assignment: CDR1 SGDLS and CDR2 YYNGEE.

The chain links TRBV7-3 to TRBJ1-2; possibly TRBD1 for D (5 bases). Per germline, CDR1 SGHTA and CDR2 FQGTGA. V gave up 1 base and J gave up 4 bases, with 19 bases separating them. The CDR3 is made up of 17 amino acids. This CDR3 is CASSLNPSGGSLYGYTF. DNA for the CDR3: TGTGCCAGCAGCTTAAACCCCTCCGGGGGGAGCCTCTATGGCTACACCTTC.

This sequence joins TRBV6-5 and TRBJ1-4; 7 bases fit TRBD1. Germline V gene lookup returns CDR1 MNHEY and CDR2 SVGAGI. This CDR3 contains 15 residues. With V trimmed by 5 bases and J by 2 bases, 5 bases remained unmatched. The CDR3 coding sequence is TGTGCCAGCAGTAGGCAGACAGGGACTAATGAAAAACTGTTTTTT. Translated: CASSRQTGTNEKLFF.

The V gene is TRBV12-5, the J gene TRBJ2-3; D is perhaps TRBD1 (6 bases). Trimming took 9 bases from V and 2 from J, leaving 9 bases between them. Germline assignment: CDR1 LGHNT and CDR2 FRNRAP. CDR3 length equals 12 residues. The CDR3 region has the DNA TGTGCTAGAAGGGGGAACACAGATACGCAGTATTTT. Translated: CARRGNTDTQYF.